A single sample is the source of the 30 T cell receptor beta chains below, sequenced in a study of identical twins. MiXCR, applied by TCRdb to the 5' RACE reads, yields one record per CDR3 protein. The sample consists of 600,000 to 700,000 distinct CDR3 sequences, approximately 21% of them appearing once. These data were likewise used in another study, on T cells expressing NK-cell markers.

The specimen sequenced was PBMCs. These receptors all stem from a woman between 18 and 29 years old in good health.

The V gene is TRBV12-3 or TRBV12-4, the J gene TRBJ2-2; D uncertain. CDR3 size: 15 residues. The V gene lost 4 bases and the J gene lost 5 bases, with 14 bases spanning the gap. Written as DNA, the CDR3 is TGTGCCAGCAGTTCTTATTCGACTTTTACCGGGGAGCTGTTTTTT. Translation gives CASSSYSTFTGELFF.

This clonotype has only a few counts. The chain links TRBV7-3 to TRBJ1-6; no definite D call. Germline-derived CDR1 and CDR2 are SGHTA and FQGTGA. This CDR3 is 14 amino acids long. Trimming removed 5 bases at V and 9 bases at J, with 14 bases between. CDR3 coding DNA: TGTGCCAGCAGCCCCGATTATCTTCTTTCACCCCTCCACTTT. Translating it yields CASSPDYLLSPLHF.

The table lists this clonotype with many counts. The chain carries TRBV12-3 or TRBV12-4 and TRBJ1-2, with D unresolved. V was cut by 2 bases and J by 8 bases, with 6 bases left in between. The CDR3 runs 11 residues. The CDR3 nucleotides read TGTGCCAGCAGTTTAATGACAGGCTACACCTTC. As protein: CASSLMTGYTF.

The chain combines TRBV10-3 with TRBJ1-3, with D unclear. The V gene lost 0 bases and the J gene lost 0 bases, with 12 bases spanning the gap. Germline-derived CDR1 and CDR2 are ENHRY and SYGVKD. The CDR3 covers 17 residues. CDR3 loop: CAISESILITSGNTIYF. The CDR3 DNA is TGTGCCATCAGTGAGTCTATACTAATTACCTCTGGAAACACCATATATTTT.

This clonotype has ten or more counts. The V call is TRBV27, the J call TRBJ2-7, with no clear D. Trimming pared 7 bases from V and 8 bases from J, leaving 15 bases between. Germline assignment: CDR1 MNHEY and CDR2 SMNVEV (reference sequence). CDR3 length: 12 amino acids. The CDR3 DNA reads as TGTGCCAGCAAGGCTAGAGAGCAAAAGCAGTACTTC. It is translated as CASKAREQKQYF.

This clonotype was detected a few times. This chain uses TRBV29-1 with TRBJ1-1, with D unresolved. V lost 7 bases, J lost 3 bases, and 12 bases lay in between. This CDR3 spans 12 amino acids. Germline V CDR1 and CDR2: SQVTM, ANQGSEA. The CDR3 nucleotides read TGCAGCGCTATGGGTGGGGACACTGAAGCTTTCTTT. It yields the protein CSAMGGDTEAFF.

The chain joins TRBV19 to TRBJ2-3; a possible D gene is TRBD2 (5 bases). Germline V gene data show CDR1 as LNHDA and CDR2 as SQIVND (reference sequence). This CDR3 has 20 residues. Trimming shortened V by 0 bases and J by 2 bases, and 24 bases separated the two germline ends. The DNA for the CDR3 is TGTGCCAGTAGTATAGAGGGAGCATCGGGAACACGAGACTTCACAGATACGCAGTATTTT. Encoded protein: CASSIEGASGTRDFTDTQYF.

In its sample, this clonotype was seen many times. CDR3 nucleotide sequence: TGTGCCATCAGCAGGGGGCAGGACAGTTCACCCCTCCACTTT. It encodes CAISRGQDSSPLHF. The chain recombines TRBV10-3 with TRBJ1-6; 8 bases line up with TRBD1. The trim removed 6 bases at V and 9 bases at J, leaving 7 bases unmatched. The CDR3 spans 14 residues. Germline V gene data show CDR1 as ENHRY and CDR2 as SYGVKD.

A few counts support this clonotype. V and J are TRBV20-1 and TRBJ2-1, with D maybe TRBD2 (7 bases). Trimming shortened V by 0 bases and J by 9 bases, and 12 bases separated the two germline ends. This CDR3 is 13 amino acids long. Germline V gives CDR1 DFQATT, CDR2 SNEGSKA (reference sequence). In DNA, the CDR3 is TGCAGTGCTAGAGATATCGGGGGGCGTGAGCAGTTCTTC. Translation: CSARDIGGREQFF.

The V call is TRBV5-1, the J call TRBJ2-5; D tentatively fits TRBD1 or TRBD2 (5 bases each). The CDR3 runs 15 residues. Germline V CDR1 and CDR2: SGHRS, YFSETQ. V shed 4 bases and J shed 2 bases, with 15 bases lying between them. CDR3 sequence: CASSRTGTLQETQYF. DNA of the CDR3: TGCGCCAGCAGCCGGACCGGGACGCTACAAGAGACCCAGTACTTC.

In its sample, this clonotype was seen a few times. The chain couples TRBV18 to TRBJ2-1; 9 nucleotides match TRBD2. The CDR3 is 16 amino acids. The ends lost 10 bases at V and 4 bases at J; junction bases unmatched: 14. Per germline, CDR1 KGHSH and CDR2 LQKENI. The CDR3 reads CATLDNGTSKYNEQFF. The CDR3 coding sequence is TGTGCCACCTTAGATAATGGGACTAGCAAATACAATGAGCAGTTCTTC.

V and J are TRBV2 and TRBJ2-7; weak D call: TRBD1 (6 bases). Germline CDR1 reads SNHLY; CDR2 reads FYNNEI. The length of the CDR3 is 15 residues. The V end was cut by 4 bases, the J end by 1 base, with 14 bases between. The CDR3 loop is CASSGSGAVSYEQYF. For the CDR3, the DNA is TGTGCCAGCAGTGGGTCAGGGGCCGTATCCTACGAGCAGTACTTC.

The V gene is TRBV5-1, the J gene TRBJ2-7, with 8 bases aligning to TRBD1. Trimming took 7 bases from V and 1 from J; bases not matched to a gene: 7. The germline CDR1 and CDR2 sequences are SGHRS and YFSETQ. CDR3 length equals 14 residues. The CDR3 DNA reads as TGCGCCAGCGGTCTGACAGGGGTGTCCTACGAGCAGTACTTC. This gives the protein CASGLTGVSYEQYF.

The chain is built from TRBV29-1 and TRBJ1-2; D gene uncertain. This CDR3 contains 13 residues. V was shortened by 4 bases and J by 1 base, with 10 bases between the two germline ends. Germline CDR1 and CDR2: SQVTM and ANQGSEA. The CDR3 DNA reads TGCAGCGTTGTAACAGTATTTAACTATGGCTACACCTTC. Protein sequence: CSVVTVFNYGYTF.

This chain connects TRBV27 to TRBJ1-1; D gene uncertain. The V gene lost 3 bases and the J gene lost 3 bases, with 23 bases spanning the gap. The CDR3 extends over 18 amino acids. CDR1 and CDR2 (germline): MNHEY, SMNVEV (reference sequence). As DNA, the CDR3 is TGTGCCAGCAGTTTCCAGAGAAAAGGTATCAGGTTCCACACTGAAGCTTTCTTT. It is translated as CASSFQRKGIRFHTEAFF.

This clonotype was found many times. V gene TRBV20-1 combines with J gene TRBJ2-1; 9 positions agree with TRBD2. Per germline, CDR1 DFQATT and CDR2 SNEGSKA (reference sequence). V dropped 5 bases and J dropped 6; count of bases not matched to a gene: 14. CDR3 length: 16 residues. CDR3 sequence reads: CSALGISGGLTNEQFF. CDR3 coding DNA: TGCAGTGCTTTAGGGATTAGCGGGGGACTTACCAATGAGCAGTTCTTC.

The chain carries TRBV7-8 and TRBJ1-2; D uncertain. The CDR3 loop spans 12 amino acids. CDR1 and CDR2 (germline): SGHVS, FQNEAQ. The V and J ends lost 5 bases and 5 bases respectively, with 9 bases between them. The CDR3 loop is CASSQTSYGYTF. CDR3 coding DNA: TGTGCCAGCAGCCAAACTTCTTATGGCTACACCTTC.

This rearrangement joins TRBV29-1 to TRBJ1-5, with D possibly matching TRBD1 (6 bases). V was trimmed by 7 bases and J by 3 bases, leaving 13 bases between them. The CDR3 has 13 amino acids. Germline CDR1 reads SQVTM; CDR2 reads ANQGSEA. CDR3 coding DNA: TGCAGCGGCCGGGACAACGACAATCAGCCCCAGCATTTT. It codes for CSGRDNDNQPQHF.

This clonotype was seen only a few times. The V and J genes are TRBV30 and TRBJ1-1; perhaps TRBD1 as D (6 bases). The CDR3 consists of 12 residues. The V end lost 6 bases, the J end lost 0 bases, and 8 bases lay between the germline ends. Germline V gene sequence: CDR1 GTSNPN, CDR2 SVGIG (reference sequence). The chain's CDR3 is CACQGLNTEAFF. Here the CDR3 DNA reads TGTGCCTGTCAGGGGTTGAACACTGAAGCTTTCTTT.

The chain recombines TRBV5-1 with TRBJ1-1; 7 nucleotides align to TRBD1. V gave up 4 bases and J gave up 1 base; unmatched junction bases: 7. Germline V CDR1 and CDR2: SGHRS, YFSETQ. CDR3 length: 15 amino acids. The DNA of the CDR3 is TGCGCCAGCAGCCTACAGGGGACGTGGAACACTGAAGCTTTCTTT. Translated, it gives CASSLQGTWNTEAFF.

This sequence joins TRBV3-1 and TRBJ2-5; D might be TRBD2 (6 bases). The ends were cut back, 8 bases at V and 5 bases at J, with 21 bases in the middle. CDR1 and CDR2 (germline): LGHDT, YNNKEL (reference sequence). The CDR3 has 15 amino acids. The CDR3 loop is CASSGGVSSEETQYF. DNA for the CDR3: TGTGCCAGCTCGGGCGGGGTATCGTCGGAGGAGACCCAGTACTTC.

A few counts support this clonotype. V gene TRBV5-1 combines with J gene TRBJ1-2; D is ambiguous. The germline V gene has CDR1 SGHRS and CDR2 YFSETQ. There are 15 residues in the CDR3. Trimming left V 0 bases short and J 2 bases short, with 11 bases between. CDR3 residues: CASSLAIGYNYGYTF. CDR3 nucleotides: TGCGCCAGCAGCTTGGCCATTGGGTACAACTATGGCTACACCTTC.

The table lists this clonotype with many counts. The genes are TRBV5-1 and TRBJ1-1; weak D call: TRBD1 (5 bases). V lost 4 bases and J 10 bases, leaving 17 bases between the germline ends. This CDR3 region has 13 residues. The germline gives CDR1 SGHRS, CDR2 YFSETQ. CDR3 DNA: TGCGCCAGCAGCGGGCAGGACAAAGGTGGAGCTTTCTTT. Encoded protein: CASSGQDKGGAFF.

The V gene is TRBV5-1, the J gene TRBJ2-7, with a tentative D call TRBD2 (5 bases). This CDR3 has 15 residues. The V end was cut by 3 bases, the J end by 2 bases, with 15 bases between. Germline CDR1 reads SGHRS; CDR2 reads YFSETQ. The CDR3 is CASSSLPEAAYEQYF. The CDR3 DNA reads TGCGCCAGCAGCTCCCTCCCGGAGGCCGCCTACGAGCAGTACTTC.

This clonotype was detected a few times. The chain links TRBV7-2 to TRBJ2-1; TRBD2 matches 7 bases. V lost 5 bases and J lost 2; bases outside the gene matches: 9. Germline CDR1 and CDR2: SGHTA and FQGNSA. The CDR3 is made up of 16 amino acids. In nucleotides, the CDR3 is TGTGCCAGCAGCGATCATACTAGCGAACCCTACAATGAGCAGTTCTTC. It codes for CASSDHTSEPYNEQFF.

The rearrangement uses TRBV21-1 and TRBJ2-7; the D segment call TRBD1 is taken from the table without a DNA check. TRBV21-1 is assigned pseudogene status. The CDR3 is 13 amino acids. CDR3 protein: CASGHCILGEQYF. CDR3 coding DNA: TGTGCCAGCGGACATTGTATCCTTGGCGAGCAGTACTTC.

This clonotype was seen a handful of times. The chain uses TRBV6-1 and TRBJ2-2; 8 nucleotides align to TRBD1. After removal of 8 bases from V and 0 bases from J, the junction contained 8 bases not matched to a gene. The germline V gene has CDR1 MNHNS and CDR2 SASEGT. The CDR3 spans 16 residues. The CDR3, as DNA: TGTGCCAGCCATCGGACAGGGCTTTCGAACACCGGGGAGCTGTTTTTT. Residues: CASHRTGLSNTGELFF.

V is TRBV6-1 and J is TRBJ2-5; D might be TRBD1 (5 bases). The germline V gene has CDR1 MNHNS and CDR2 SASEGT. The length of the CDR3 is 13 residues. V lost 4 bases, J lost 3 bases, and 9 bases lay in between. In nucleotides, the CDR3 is TGTGCCAGCAGTGCGGGCAGGGAAGAGACCCAGTACTTC. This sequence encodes CASSAGREETQYF.

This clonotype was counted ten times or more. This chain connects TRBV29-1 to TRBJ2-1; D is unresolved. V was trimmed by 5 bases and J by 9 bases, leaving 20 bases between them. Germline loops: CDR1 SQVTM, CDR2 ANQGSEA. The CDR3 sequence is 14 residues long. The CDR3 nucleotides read TGCAGCGTTAAGGTCAGTGGGGTTTCGAGTGAGCAGTTCTTC. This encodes CSVKVSGVSSEQFF.

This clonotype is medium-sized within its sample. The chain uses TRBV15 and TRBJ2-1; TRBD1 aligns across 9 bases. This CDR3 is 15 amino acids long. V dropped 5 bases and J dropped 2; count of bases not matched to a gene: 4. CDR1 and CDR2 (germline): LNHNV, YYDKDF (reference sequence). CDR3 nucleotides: TGTGCCACCAGCTACGGGACAGGGCCCTACAATGAGCAGTTCTTC. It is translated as CATSYGTGPYNEQFF.